This T cell receptor beta chain was sequenced for a study of T-cell reconstitution after alpha-beta-depleted transplantation in children. Study-level results: After one year, T-cell counts and TCRbeta diversity mostly came from new T cells. High day-60 TCRbeta diversity in some patients came from surviving recipient T cells and thymic progenitors.

As regards this clonotype: What it binds is not known.

CDR1 SGHRS and CDR2 YFSETQ come from the germline V gene. The length of the CDR3 is 18 residues. J lost 7 bases, V lost 3 bases, and 11 bases had no gene match. The library targeted TCRbeta and was prepared with unique molecular identifiers. MiXCR, run by TCRdb on the PCR reads, gives a single entry per CDR3 protein. Among around 420,000 distinct CDR3 sequences, roughly 16% were seen once, and the ten largest hold approximately 29%. The TCR comes from a boy under two years old who had a stem cell transplant for Wiskott-Aldrich syndrome, so the T cells may come from the graft donor. The chain has TRBV5-1 and TRBJ2-2; 14 positions agree with TRBD2. Source: PBMCs, mostly from graft donor cells, taken 360 days after TCRalphabeta/CD19-depleted stem cell transplant. The CDR3 DNA reads TGCGCCAGCAGCTCTCCGGGACTAGCGGGAGTAATCCACGGGGAGCTGTTTTTT. Translating gives CASSSPGLAGVIHGELFF.